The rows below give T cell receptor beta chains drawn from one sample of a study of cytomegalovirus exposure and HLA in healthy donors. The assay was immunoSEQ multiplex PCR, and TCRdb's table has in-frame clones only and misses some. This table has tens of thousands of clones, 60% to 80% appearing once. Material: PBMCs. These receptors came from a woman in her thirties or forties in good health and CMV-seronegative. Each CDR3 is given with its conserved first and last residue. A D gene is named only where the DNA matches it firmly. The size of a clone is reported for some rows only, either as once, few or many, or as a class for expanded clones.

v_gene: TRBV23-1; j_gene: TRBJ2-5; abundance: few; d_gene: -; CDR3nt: TGCGCCAGCAGTCACTCTGACTTCCGTCAAGGGACCCAGTACTTC; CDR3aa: CASSHSDFRQGTQYF
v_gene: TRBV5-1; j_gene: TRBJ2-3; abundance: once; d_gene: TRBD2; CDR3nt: TGCGCCAGCAGCTTGGGGTTTAGCGGGGGTGCAGATACGCAGTATTTT; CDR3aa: CASSLGFSGGADTQYF
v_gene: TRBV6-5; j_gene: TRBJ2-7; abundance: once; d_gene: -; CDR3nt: TGTGCCAGCAGTCCCGACGGGGGTATCGAGCAGTACTTC; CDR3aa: CASSPDGGIEQYF
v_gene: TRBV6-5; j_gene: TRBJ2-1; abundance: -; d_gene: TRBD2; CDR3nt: TGTGCCAGCAGTTACTTGGGACTAGCGGAAAATGAGCAGTTCTTC; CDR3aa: CASSYLGLAENEQFF
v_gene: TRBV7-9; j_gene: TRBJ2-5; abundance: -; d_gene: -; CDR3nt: TGTGCCAGCAGGCAGGGTGGGGAGACCCAGTACTTC; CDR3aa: CASRQGGETQYF
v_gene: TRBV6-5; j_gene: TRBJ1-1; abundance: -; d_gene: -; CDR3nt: TGTGCCAGCAGTTTATCCGGAGTGGACACTGAAGCTTTCTTT; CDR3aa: CASSLSGVDTEAFF
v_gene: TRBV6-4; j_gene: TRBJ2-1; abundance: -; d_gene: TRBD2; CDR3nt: TGTGCCAGCGGAACGAGGTTAGCGGGAGTAGAGCAGTTCTTC; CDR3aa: CASGTRLAGVEQFF
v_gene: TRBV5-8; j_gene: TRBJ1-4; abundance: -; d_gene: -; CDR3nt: TGTGCCAGCAGGAGGACTGGGGATGAAAAACTGTTTTTT; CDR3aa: CASRRTGDEKLFF
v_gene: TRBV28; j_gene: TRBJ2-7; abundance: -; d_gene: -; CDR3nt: TGTGCCAGTCGTTTGGGAGGACGGTACGAGCAGTACTTC; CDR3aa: CASRLGGRYEQYF
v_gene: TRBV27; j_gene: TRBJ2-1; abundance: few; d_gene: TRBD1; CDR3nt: TGTGCCAGCGCCTCAGGACAGGGGATGGACAATGAGCAGTTCTTC; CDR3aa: CASASGQGMDNEQFF
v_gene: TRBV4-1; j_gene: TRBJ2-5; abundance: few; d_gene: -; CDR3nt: TGCGCCAGCAGCCAAGTGAGGATGGGAGCGCCTGTCGAGACCCAGTACTTC; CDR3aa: CASSQVRMGAPVETQYF
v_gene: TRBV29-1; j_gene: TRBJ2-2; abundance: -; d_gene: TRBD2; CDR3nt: TGCAGCGTGGAGGTAGCGGGATCGAAGACCGGGGAGCTGTTTTTT; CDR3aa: CSVEVAGSKTGELFF
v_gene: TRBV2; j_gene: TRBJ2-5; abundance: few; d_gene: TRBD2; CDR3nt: TGTGCCAGCAGTACAGACAAGGAGTCGGCGGGGGGCCAAGAGACCCAGTACTTC; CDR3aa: CASSTDKESAGGQETQYF
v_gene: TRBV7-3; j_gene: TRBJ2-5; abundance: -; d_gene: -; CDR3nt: TGTGCCAGCAGCCCAGGGTACCAAGAGACCCAGTACTTC; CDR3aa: CASSPGYQETQYF
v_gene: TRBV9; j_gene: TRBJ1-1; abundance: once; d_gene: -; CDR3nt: TGTGCCAGCAGTCGACAGGTCATGAACACTGAAGCTTTCTTT; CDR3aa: CASSRQVMNTEAFF
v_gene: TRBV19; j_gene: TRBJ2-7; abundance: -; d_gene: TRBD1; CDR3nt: TGTGCCAGTAAGGTAGGGGGGACAGGATCCTACGAGCAGTACTTC; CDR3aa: CASKVGGTGSYEQYF
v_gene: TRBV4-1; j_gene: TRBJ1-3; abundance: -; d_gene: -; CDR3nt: TGCGCCAGCAGCCAAGAGGGCTTCGTCTCTGGAAACACCATATATTTT; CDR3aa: CASSQEGFVSGNTIYF
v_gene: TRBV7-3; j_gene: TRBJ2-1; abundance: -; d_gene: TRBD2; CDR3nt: TGTGCCAGCAGCTCCGGTCCGGGACTAGCGGGGGGGCAACTCTTC; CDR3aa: CASSSGPGLAGGQLF
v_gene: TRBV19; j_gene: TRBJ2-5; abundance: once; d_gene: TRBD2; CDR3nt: TGTGCCAGTAGTACAGCCGGGACTAGCGGGGGGAGGGCCCAGTACTTC; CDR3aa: CASSTAGTSGGRAQYF
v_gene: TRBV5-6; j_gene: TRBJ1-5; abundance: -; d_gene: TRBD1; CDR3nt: TGTGCCAGCAGCCCGGACAGGGGGCAAAGCAATCAGCCCCAGCATTTT; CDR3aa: CASSPDRGQSNQPQHF
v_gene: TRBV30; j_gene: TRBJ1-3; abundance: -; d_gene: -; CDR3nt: TGTGCCTGGACGGGAGACTCTGGAAACACCATATATTTT; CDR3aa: CAWTGDSGNTIYF
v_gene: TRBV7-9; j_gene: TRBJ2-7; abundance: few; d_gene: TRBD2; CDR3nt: TGTGCCAGCAGCTTGGCTAGCGGAAACTACGAGCAGTACTTC; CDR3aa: CASSLASGNYEQYF
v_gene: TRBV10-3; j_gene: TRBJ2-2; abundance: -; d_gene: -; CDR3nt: TGTGCCATCAGTGACCCCCCTAGAAGCGGGAACACCGGGGAGCTGTTTTTT; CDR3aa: CAISDPPRSGNTGELFF
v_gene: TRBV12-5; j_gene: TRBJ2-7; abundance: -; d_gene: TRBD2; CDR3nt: TGTGCTAGTGGTACCGGGGGGGTTGCCTACGAGCAGTACTTC; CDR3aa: CASGTGGVAYEQYF
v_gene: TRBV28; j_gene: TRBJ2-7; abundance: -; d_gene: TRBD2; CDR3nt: TGTGCCAGCAGTACACTAGCGGGGGGTCTCTACGAGCAGTACTTC; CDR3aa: CASSTLAGGLYEQYF
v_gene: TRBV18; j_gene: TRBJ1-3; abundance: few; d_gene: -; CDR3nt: TGTGCCAGCTCACCGACGGGACTCTCTGGAAACACCATATATTTT; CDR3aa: CASSPTGLSGNTIYF
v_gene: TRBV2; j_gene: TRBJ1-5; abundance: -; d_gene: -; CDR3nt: TGTGCCAGCAGCGCGACCGGGTCACAACATCAGCCCCAGCATTTT; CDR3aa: CASSATGSQHQPQHF
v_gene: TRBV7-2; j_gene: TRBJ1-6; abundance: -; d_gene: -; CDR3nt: TGTGCCAGCAGCTTAGGGGAGGGCTGGAATTCACCCCTCCACTTT; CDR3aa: CASSLGEGWNSPLHF
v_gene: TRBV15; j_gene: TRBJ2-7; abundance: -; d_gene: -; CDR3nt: TGTGCCACCAGCAGAGCTCGGGGTTTCACCTACGAGCAGTACTTC; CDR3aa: CATSRARGFTYEQYF
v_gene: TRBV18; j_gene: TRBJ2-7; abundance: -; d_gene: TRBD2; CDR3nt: TGTGCCAGCTCGGAAGGACTAGAGGAATACGAGCAGTACTTC; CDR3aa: CASSEGLEEYEQYF
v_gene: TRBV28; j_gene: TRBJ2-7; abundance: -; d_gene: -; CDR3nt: TGTGCCAGCAGTGCCGGGGGAACCTACGAGCAGTACTTC; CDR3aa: CASSAGGTYEQYF
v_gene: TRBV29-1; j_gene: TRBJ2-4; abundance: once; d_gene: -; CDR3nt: TGCAGCGTTGACGGGGGGCTAGCCAAAAACATTCAGTACTTC; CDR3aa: CSVDGGLAKNIQYF
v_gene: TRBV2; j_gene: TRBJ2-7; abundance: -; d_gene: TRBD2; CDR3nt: TGTGCCAGCACGAGGGCGGGAGGTGGGAACGAGCAGTACTTC; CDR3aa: CASTRAGGGNEQYF
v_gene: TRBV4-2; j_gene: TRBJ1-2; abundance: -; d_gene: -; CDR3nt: TGTGCCAGCAGCCAAGATCGTGAGAGCGGCGGGGGCTACACCTTC; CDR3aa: CASSQDRESGGGYTF
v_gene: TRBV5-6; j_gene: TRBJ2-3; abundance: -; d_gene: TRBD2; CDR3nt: TGTGCCAGCAGCAGAGAGCCCGGGACTAGCCCAGATACGCAGTATTTT; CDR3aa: CASSREPGTSPDTQYF
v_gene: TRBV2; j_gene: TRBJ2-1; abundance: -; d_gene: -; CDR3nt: TGTGCCAGCAGTGAACGACTCGCCGGCGCCTACAATGAGCAGTTCTTC; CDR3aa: CASSERLAGAYNEQFF
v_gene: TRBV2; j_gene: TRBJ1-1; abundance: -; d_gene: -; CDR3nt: TGTGCCAGCAGTGGGACGAGGGGGATGAACACTGAAGCTTTCTTT; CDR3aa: CASSGTRGMNTEAFF
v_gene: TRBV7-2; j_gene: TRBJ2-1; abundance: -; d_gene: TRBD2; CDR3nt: TGTGCCAGCAGCTTATTACAGCGGGGGTCTTTGTATAATGAGCAGTTCTTC; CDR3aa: CASSLLQRGSLYNEQFF
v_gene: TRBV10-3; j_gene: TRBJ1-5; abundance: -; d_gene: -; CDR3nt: TGTGCCATCAATCGCAGACTCAATCAGCCCCAGCATTTT; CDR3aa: CAINRRLNQPQHF
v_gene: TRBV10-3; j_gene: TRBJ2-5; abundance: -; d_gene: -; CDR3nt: TGTGCCATCAGTGAGTCTAAGGGAGACAAGCAAGAGACCCAGTACTTC; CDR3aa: CAISESKGDKQETQYF
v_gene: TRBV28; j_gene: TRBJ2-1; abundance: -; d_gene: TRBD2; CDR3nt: TGTGCCAGCAGCCACGGGACTAGAGTAAATGAGCAGTTCTTC; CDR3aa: CASSHGTRVNEQFF
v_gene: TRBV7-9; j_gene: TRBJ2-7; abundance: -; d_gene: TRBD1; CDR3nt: TGTGCCAGCAGCCGTGGGACAGGGGGCGCCCAGCAGTACTTC; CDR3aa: CASSRGTGGAQQYF
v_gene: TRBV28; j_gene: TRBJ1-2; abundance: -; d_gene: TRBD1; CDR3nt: TGTGCCAGCAGTTCGACAGGGAAAGACTATGGCTACACCTTC; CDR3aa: CASSSTGKDYGYTF
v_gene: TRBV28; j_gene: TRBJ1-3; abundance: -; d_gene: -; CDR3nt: TGTGCCAGCAGGCCGCCCAGGGGCTCTGGAAACACCATATATTTT; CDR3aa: CASRPPRGSGNTIYF
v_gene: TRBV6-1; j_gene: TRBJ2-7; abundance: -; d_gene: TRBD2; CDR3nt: TGTGCCAGCAGTGAAGCTAGCGGGAGCTCCTACGAGCAGTACTTC; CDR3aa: CASSEASGSSYEQYF
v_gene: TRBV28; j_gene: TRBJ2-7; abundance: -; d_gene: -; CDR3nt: TGTGCCAGCAGTCCCACCGGGAGAACACTCTACGAGCAGTACTTC; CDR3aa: CASSPTGRTLYEQYF
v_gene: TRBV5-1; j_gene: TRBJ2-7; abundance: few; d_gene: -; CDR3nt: TGCGCCAGCAGCCAGGACAGCTACGAGCAGTACTTC; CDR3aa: CASSQDSYEQYF
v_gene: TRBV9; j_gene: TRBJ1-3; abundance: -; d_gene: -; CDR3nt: TGTGCCAGCAGCGTCGAGGTGAACCAGCCTGGAAACACCATATATTTT; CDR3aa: CASSVEVNQPGNTIYF
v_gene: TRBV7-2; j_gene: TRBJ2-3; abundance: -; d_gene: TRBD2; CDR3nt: TGTGCCAGCAGCTCCCGACTAGCGGGTATCACAGATACGCAGTATTTT; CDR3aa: CASSSRLAGITDTQYF
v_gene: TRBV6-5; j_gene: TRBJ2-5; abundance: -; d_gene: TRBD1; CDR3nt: TGTGCCAGCAGTTATCCCCGGACAGGGGGCGGCGAGACCCAGTACTTC; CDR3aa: CASSYPRTGGGETQYF
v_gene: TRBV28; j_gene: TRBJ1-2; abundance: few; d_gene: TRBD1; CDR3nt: TGTGCCAGCAGTCCCCAGGGACAGGCGATCTATGGCTACACCTTC; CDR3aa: CASSPQGQAIYGYTF
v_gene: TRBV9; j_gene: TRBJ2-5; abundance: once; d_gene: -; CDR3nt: TGTGCCAGCAGCACGCTGACCGGGGACCAAGAGACCCAGTACTTC; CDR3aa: CASSTLTGDQETQYF
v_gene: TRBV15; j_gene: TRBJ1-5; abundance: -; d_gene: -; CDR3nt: TGTGCCACCAGCAGAGATGATGGGTTCGCAGGTTTTTTGGGGCCCCAGCATTTT; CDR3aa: CATSRDDGFAGFLGPQHF
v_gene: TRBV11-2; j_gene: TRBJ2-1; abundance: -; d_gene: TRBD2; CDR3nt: TGTGCCAGCAGCCATACCTCTAGCGGGACCTACAATGAGCAGTTCTTC; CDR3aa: CASSHTSSGTYNEQFF
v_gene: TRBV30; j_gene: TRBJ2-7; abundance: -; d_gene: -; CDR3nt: TGTGCCTGGACAGGGGGGAACTACGAGCAGTACTTC; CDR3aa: CAWTGGNYEQYF
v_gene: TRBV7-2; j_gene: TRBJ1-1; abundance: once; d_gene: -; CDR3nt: TGTGCCAGCAGCGAGCGTGGAACTGAAGCTTTCTTT; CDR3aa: CASSERGTEAFF
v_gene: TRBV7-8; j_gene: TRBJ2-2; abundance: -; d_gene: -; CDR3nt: TGTGCCAGCAGCTTAGTGGGCCCGAACACCGGGGAGCTGTTTTTT; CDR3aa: CASSLVGPNTGELFF
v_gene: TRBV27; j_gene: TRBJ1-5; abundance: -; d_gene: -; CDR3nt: TGTGCCAGCAAGGGGCAGGGGCTAAGCAATCAGCCCCAGCATTTT; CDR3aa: CASKGQGLSNQPQHF